This T cell receptor (beta chain) originates from a study of radiation and T cells in renal cell carcinoma. Findings and caveats of the study: From baseline, blood top tumor clonotypes peaked at 2 weeks post-radiation.

Time point indicated: blood 2 weeks post-SBRT. Indicated treatment: 15 Gy SBRT to primary tumor, nephrectomy 4 weeks later. CDR1 is MNHNY, CDR2 SVGAGI, per germline (reference sequence). The CDR3 runs 15 residues. V was pared by 2 bases and J by 5 bases, with 14 bases between. Assay: immunoSEQ multiplex PCR; the TCRdb copy retains only in-frame clones and omits some. The sample records 100,000 to 150,000 clones, about 81% being singletons. To note about this clone: Its specificity is unknown.

The source material was blood, sampled from a patient whose treatment included radiotherapy and nephrectomy. The J gene is TRBJ2-3, the V gene TRBV6-6; D is perhaps TRBD2 (6 bases). This TCR was sampled from a man aged 45-60 years with renal cell carcinoma. The CDR3: CASSYGGRIGDTQYF. The CDR3 DNA is TGTGCCAGCAGTTACGGAGGGCGAATCGGAGATACGCAGTATTTT.